The 12 T cell receptor beta chains below all came from one sample that was sequenced in a study of blood T cell repertoires in COVID-19. The assay was immunoSEQ multiplex PCR, and TCRdb's table has in-frame clones only and misses some. The sample yields hundreds of thousands of clones, 65% to 90% seen once. Sample: peripheral blood. The receptor source for this set is a woman aged 70-85 years with COVID-19, enrolled during active disease.

The CDR3 coding sequence is TGCGCCAGCAGCCACCTCTTACCGGGACAGGGAGGAATGGGCTACACCTTC. Translating it yields CASSHLLPGQGGMGYTF. J is TRBJ1-2 and V is TRBV4-1, with TRBD1 matching 9 bases. The germline CDR1 and CDR2 sequences are MGHRA and YSYEKL. J was trimmed by 8 bases and V by 3 bases; bases with no gene match: 16. CDR3 length equals 17 residues.

The chain employs TRBV24-1 and TRBJ1-2, with D tentatively TRBD1 (5 bases). V lost 3 bases and J 2 bases, leaving 9 bases between the germline ends. The germline gives CDR1 KGHDR, CDR2 SFDVKD. The CDR3 is 14 residues long. This chain's CDR3 is CATSDRQSNYGYTF. The CDR3 DNA follows: TGTGCCACCAGTGATCGACAGTCAAACTATGGCTACACCTTC.

This chain connects TRBV27 to TRBJ2-1; 8 bases align to TRBD2. V lost 8 bases and J lost 4; bases outside the gene matches: 7. CDR1 is MNHEY, CDR2 SMNVEV, per germline (reference sequence). This CDR3 contains 14 residues. The CDR3 region has the DNA TGTGCCAGCGGGTTAGCGGGGTCTTACAATGAGCAGTTCTTC. Its translation: CASGLAGSYNEQFF.

CDR3 DNA: TGTGCCAGCAGCTCCCGCCAGGGGGGTAATTCACCCCTCCACTTT. This translates into CASSSRQGGNSPLHF. The V and J genes are TRBV7-9 and TRBJ1-6; 7 bases map to TRBD1. The CDR3 spans 15 residues. Germline V CDR1 and CDR2: SEHNR, FQNEAQ (reference sequence). V lost 4 bases and J lost 6; bases outside the gene matches: 6. The full variable domain, its missing parts supplied by reference TRBV7-9 and TRBJ1-6, is DTGVSQNPRHKITKRGQNVTFRCDPISEHNRLYWYRQTLGQGPEFLTYFQNEAQLEKSRLLSDRFSAERPKGSFSTLEIQRTEQGDSAMYLCASSSRQGGNSPLHFGNGTRLTVT.

The DNA of the CDR3 is TGTGCCAGCAGTTCGATGGCCCTGGCCGAAAAACTGTTTTTT. The encoded protein is CASSSMALAEKLFF. The chain is built from TRBV28 and TRBJ1-4; D gene ambiguous. Trimming stripped 4 bases from V and 8 bases from J, with 14 bases between. This CDR3 contains 14 residues. Germline values: CDR1 MDHEN, CDR2 SYDVKM.

The chain recombines TRBV6-2 or TRBV6-3 with TRBJ2-1; 10 bases are a match to TRBD1. The J segment lost 9 bases and the V segment lost 5 bases, leaving 4 bases of the junction unmatched. Germline CDR1 reads MNHEY; CDR2 reads SVGEGT. This CDR3 is 13 amino acids long. CDR3 sequence (DNA): TGTGCCAGCAGTGGCGGACAGGGGGTTGAGCAGTTCTTC. This translates into CASSGGQGVEQFF.

This clone was seen once. The chain links TRBV25-1 to TRBJ1-3, with a possible D match to TRBD1 (5 bases). Trimming took off 6 bases at V and 3 bases at J, with 9 bases between the two ends. The CDR3 loop spans 13 amino acids. Germline V lookup: CDR1 MGHDK, CDR2 SYGVNS. In DNA form, the CDR3 reads TGTGCCAGCAGCCGGGGGGGTGGAAACACCATATATTTT. Its translation is CASSRGGGNTIYF.

This clone was picked up one time. This chain connects TRBV5-6 to TRBJ1-1; the D is unclear. Looked up from germline, CDR1 is SGHDT and CDR2 is YYEEEE. The CDR3 covers 15 residues. Trimming removed 4 bases from V and 3 bases from J, with 16 bases in between. CDR3 bases: TGTGCCAGCAGCCACCCAGAAAGCGCCTACACTGAAGCTTTCTTT. It encodes CASSHPESAYTEAFF.

V gene TRBV19 combines with J gene TRBJ1-2; 10 bases match TRBD1. The CDR3 has 14 residues. CDR1 is LNHDA, CDR2 SQIVND, per germline (reference sequence). Trimming removed 4 bases from V and 4 bases from J; junction bases left unmatched: 3. The CDR3 reads CASSTDRGIYGYTF. The CDR3 DNA is TGTGCCAGTAGTACGGACAGGGGGATCTATGGCTACACCTTC.

V gene TRBV10-3 combines with J gene TRBJ1-2; D remains unclear. CDR1 and CDR2 from the germline V gene are ENHRY and SYGVKD. The germline V and J ends were trimmed by 5 bases and 5 bases, with 12 bases remaining between them. The length of the CDR3 is 13 residues. The CDR3 here is CAISPWAPYGYTF. The CDR3 coding sequence is TGTGCCATCAGTCCGTGGGCACCGTATGGCTACACCTTC.

The chain has TRBV21-1 and TRBJ2-6; TRBD1 is the table's D call, not checked against the DNA. TRBV21-1 is marked as a pseudogene. The CDR3 runs to 16 residues. In DNA form, the CDR3 reads TGTGCCAGCAGCAAGGACAGGGGTTCTGGGGCCAACGTCCTGACTTTC. Amino acid sequence: CASSKDRGSGANVLTF.

V gene TRBV29-1 combines with J gene TRBJ2-7, with 7 positions matching TRBD1. V trimming: 5 bases; J trimming: 2 bases; junction bases outside the gene matches: 6. The CDR3 sequence is 13 residues long. Germline V CDR1 and CDR2: SQVTM, ANQGSEA. The CDR3 DNA follows: TGCAGCGTTTTGAGGGGGCCGACCTACGAGCAGTACTTC. As protein: CSVLRGPTYEQYF.